The 12 T cell receptor beta chains listed next were all sequenced from one sample in a study of shared clonotypes between healthy human individuals. Generated by immunoSEQ multiplex PCR, the TCRdb table keeps only in-frame clones and is missing some. Of more than 1.2 million clones in the sample, about 98.5% were seen once. Sequencing was done on a sample of naive CD4+ T cells sorted from blood. Subset defined: CD45RA+ positively selected. These receptors came from a man aged 25-45 years in good health.

This clone appeared once. The chain links TRBV5-1 to TRBJ2-7; TRBD2 aligns across 14 bases. The CDR3 has 22 residues. CDR1 and CDR2 from the germline V gene are SGHRS and YFSETQ. V shed 3 bases and J 4 bases; nucleotides not matched to a gene: 24. CDR3: CASSSPGRGQTGTSGRGYEQYF. CDR3 nucleotide sequence: TGCGCCAGCAGCTCCCCGGGTCGTGGACAGACCGGGACTAGCGGGAGAGGGTACGAGCAGTACTTC.

This clone was seen a handful of times. The V call is TRBV28, the J call TRBJ1-4, with D perhaps TRBD1 (6 bases). The CDR3 loop spans 12 amino acids. Per the germline V gene, CDR1 is MDHEN and CDR2 is SYDVKM. V was cut by 6 bases and J by 12 bases, with 14 bases left in between. CDR3: CASRGRGSELFF. In DNA form, the CDR3 reads TGTGCCAGCAGGGGCAGGGGATCTGAACTGTTTTTT.

This rearrangement joins TRBV28 to TRBJ2-5; tentatively, D is TRBD2 (5 bases). The CDR3 totals 13 residues. Between the trimmed V and J ends, which lost 7 bases and 2 bases, there was a span of 11 bases. Germline CDR1 reads MDHEN; CDR2 reads SYDVKM. As DNA, the CDR3 is TGTGCCAGCACAAGGACTCCACAAGAGACCCAGTACTTC. The encoded protein is CASTRTPQETQYF.

This sequence joins TRBV19 and TRBJ2-7; D is unresolved. Germline V gives CDR1 LNHDA, CDR2 SQIVND (reference sequence). CDR3 size: 12 residues. V was pared by 4 bases and J by 3 bases, with 7 bases between. Here the CDR3 DNA reads TGTGCCAGTAGTAACACCAACTACGAGCAGTACTTC. Translated, it gives CASSNTNYEQYF.

Remarks on this clone: This specimen includes other DNA sequences encoding the same CDR3. The chain couples TRBV2 to TRBJ2-5, with a weak D call TRBD2 (7 bases). With 6 bases removed from V and 4 bases from J, the gap between germline ends came to 18 bases. This CDR3 has 15 residues. In germline, CDR1 is SNHLY, CDR2 FYNNEI. The CDR3 loop is CASSPFRGGGETQYF. Here the CDR3 DNA reads TGTGCCAGCAGCCCCTTTAGGGGGGGAGGAGAGACCCAGTACTTC.

V and J are TRBV5-4 and TRBJ1-1; TRBD1 agrees at 7 bases. This CDR3 is 17 amino acids long. V lost 4 bases and J lost 4; bases outside the gene matches: 16. From germline, CDR1 is SGHNT and CDR2 YYREEE (reference sequence). Here the CDR3 reads CASSNGAGGFVGTEAFF. Here the CDR3 DNA reads TGTGCCAGCAGCAATGGGGCAGGGGGATTTGTTGGCACTGAAGCTTTCTTT.

The J gene is TRBJ2-7, the V gene TRBV29-1; 8 bases agree with TRBD1. CDR3 length: 15 amino acids. The ends lost 0 bases at V and 2 bases at J; junction bases unmatched: 6. Germline V CDR1 and CDR2: SQVTM, ANQGSEA. CDR3 sequence reads: CSVEDGTGMPYEQYF. As DNA, the CDR3 is TGCAGCGTTGAAGACGGGACAGGCATGCCCTACGAGCAGTACTTC.

The CDR3 coding sequence is TGCGCCAGCAGCTTGAAGATGTCGGCTGAAGCTTTCTTT. Protein: CASSLKMSAEAFF. V is TRBV5-1 and J is TRBJ1-1; D gene ambiguous. There are 13 residues in the CDR3. Germline V gene lookup returns CDR1 SGHRS and CDR2 YFSETQ. Trimming cost V 1 base and J 6 bases, with 10 bases left between them.

The chain recombines TRBV20-1 with TRBJ1-2, with no clear D. Germline V CDR1 and CDR2: DFQATT, SNEGSKA (reference sequence). The V end lost 8 bases, the J end lost 5 bases, and 12 bases lay between the germline ends. The CDR3 extends over 11 amino acids. The CDR3 DNA is TGCAGTTCGGCAGGTCGATATGGCTACACCTTC. Its translation is CSSAGRYGYTF.

The chain links TRBV7-2 to TRBJ2-7; 7 bases are a match to TRBD1. Germline values: CDR1 SGHTA, CDR2 FQGNSA. The CDR3 is 14 residues long. After removal of 1 base from V and 1 base from J, the junction contained 1 base not matched to a gene. CDR3 residues: CASSLEQGSYEQYF. The CDR3 DNA reads as TGTGCCAGCAGCTTAGAACAGGGGTCCTACGAGCAGTACTTC.

This chain connects TRBV11-2 to TRBJ2-7; 13 bases align to TRBD2. This CDR3 comprises 17 residues. Per germline, CDR1 SGHAT and CDR2 FQNNGV. Trimming at V came to 3 bases and at J to 4 bases, leaving 9 bases not matched to a gene. The chain's CDR3 is CASSLGWTTSGRYEQYF. CDR3 coding DNA: TGTGCCAGCAGCTTGGGTTGGACGACTAGCGGGAGGTACGAGCAGTACTTC.

The chain is built from TRBV19 and TRBJ2-7, with 11 bases that match TRBD1. V lost 5 bases, J lost 4 bases, and 10 bases stayed unmatched. Germline CDR1 reads LNHDA; CDR2 reads SQIVND (reference sequence). CDR3 size: 16 residues. The CDR3 loop reads CASSPRDRGTGYEQYF. CDR3 sequence (DNA): TGTGCCAGTAGTCCCCGGGACAGGGGGACCGGGTACGAGCAGTACTTC.